Each of the 5 T cell receptor beta chains below was sequenced from the same sample in a study of blood T cell repertoires in COVID-19. Measured with immunoSEQ multiplex PCR; TCRdb has only the in-frame clones, and not every one. The sample lists about 130,000 clones; around 87% were seen once. Sequences were obtained from peripheral blood. These receptors were taken from a woman aged 55-70 years with acute or convalescent COVID-19.

This chain joins TRBV19 and TRBJ1-5; unclear D gene. The germline gives CDR1 LNHDA, CDR2 SQIVND (reference sequence). This CDR3 region has 12 residues. The V end was cut by 7 bases, the J end by 2 bases, with 6 bases between. CDR3 amino acids: CASNQGNQPQHF. CDR3 sequence (DNA): TGTGCCAGTAATCAGGGCAATCAGCCCCAGCATTTT. Together with reference TRBV19 and TRBJ1-5, the CDR3 gives the full variable domain: DGGITQSPKYLFRKEGQNVTLSCEQNLNHDAMYWYRQDPGQGLRLIYYSQIVNDFQKGDIAEGYSVSREKKESFPLTVTSAQKNPTAFYLCASNQGNQPQHFGDGTRLSIL.

The chain is built from TRBV3-1 (or the pseudogene TRBV3-2) and TRBJ1-1; D is possibly TRBD1 (5 bases). Trimming took off 1 base at V and 1 base at J, with 10 bases between the two ends. Germline CDR1 LGHDT, CDR2 YNNKEL (reference sequence). The CDR3 totals 15 residues. CDR3 nucleotide sequence: TGTGCCAGCAGCCAAGGACAGCAGCCGAACACTGAAGCTTTCTTT. This sequence encodes CASSQGQQPNTEAFF.

V usage is TRBV6-5 and J usage is TRBJ1-3; D is uncertain. V was pared by 6 bases and J by 0 bases, with 12 bases between. Germline V lookup: CDR1 MNHEY, CDR2 SVGAGI. This CDR3 is 15 amino acids long. This chain's CDR3 is CASSYLGVSGNTIYF. In nucleotides, the CDR3 is TGTGCCAGCAGCTATCTCGGGGTCTCTGGAAACACCATATATTTT.

The rearrangement uses TRBV24-1 and TRBJ2-1, with D perhaps matching TRBD2 (5 bases). The germline CDR1 and CDR2 sequences are KGHDR and SFDVKD. V was pared by 3 bases and J by 7 bases, with 12 bases between. This CDR3 has 14 residues. The CDR3 loop is CATSDAGPSNEQFF. The CDR3 nucleotides are TGTGCCACCAGTGATGCGGGTCCCTCAAATGAGCAGTTCTTC.

There are a few counts of this clone. The rearrangement joins TRBV5-1 to TRBJ1-2, with a possible D match to TRBD1 (5 bases). The CDR3 loop spans 14 amino acids. Trimming took off 3 bases at V and 9 bases at J, with 18 bases between the two ends. Germline V gene data show CDR1 as SGHRS and CDR2 as YFSETQ. The CDR3 is CASSSGTSQTSYTF. In DNA, the CDR3 is TGCGCCAGCAGCTCCGGGACTTCTCAGACTAGCTACACCTTC.